The source of this T cell receptor beta chain is a study of human T cells and chemical hapten exposure. The overall study: Application of 0.01% DPC to the upper back was done by patch test, with a reading at 6 days.

Time point specified: patch test 2, 6 weeks after DPC sensitization. Treatment: therapeutic diphenylcyclopropenone sensitization with weekly scalp DPC. The CDR3 is 15 amino acids. V was cut by 4 bases and J by 3 bases, with 12 bases left in between. The germline V gene has CDR1 SGHDN and CDR2 FVKESK. This clonotype was counted only a few times. TCRdb recomputed calls from the RACE reads with MiXCR, one row per CDR3 protein. This sample has 360,000 or so distinct CDR3 sequences, with about 6% found just once. V usage is TRBV14 and J usage is TRBJ2-2; D remains unclear. The TCR sequence derives from a woman aged 18-35 years with alopecia areata. Some clones in this sample may be carry-over from other donors' samples. This specimen consisted of whole blood, obtained in connection with sensitization to the hapten diphenylcyclopropenone (DPC). The DNA of the CDR3 is TGTGCCAGCAGCCCTGGATGGGGATACACCGGGGAGCTGTTTTTT. It encodes CASSPGWGYTGELFF.